The clone carrying this T cell receptor (beta chain) was recorded at least ten times. These data belong to a study of T cells in Graves' hyperthyroidism and ophthalmopathy. The TCR beta CDR3 regions underwent amplification using RNA transcripts as the source. The primer set for the first-round RT-PCR of the TCR CDR3 was HTBI. TCRdb reanalysed the multiplex PCR reads using MiXCR and keeps one entry per CDR3 protein. The data hold around 300,000 distinct CDR3 sequences, with approximately 15% observed a single time. This CDR3 contains 14 residues. The germline gives CDR1 MDHEN, CDR2 SYDVKM. The V and J ends lost 3 bases and 8 bases respectively, with 11 bases between them.

Sequenced material: blood. This chain uses TRBV28 with TRBJ1-6; D is unresolved. This clonotype was obtained from a woman aged 40 to 50 with Graves' hyperthyroidism. The CDR3 DNA follows: TGTGCCAGCAGTTTCGACGGTATGCATTCACCCCTCCACTTT. It yields the protein CASSFDGMHSPLHF.